The clone carrying this T cell receptor (beta chain) showed up many times. Its antigen is unidentified. Trimming shortened V by 1 base and J by 2 bases, and 9 bases separated the two germline ends. The V gene's germline CDR1 is MNHEY and CDR2 SMNVEV (reference sequence). The CDR3 spans 15 residues. The data were taken from a study of metastatic and nonmetastatic thyroid tumors. Ahead of thyroid surgery, no patient had received treatment of any kind. Findings and limits, study-wide: The reported finding was significantly higher TCR beta diversity in malignant thyroid tumors relative to benign nodules, in blood and tumor.

MiXCR was used by TCRdb to re-call the PCR reads. The sample includes over 25,000 clones, around 4% of them seen just once. The source material was blood. The V and J genes are TRBV27 and TRBJ2-1; the D is unclear. This TCR came from a female donor with papillary thyroid cancer or a benign thyroid nodule (not recorded which). Some clones in this sample may be carry-over from other donors' samples. Here the CDR3 reads CASSLFSPTYNEQFF. CDR3 bases: TGTGCCAGCAGTTTATTCAGCCCTACCTACAATGAGCAGTTCTTC.